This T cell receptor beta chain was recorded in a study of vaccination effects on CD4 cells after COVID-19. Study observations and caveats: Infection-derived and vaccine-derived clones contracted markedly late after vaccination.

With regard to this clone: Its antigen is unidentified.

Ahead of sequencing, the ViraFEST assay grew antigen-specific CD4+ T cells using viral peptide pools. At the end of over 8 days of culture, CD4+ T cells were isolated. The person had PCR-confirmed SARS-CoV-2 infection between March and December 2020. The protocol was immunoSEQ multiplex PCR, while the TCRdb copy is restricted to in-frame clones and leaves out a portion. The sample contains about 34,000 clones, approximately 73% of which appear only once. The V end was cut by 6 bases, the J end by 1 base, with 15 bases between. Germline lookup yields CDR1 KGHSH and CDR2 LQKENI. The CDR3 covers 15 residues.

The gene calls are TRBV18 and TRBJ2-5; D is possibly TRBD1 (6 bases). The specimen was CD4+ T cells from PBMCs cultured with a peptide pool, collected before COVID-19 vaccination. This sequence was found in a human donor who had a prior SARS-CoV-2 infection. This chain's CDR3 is CASSARGTFQETQYF. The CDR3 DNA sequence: TGTGCCAGCTCCGCGCGTGGGACATTCCAAGAGACCCAGTACTTC.